The 23 T cell receptor beta chains below all came from one sample that was sequenced in a study of blood T cell repertoires in COVID-19. Clones were read by immunoSEQ multiplex PCR, and TCRdb kept only the in-frame ones, dropping some. This sample has roughly 42,000 clones, with 80% to 90% found just once. Sequenced sample: peripheral blood. The receptors come from a woman in her seventies in a cohort sampled during active COVID-19.

The rearrangement uses TRBV7-9 and TRBJ1-1; 7 bases align to TRBD1. Germline values: CDR1 SEHNR, CDR2 FQNEAQ (reference sequence). This CDR3 is built from 14 residues. With 4 bases clipped from V and 3 bases from J, the junction kept 5 bases outside the gene matches. In DNA form, the CDR3 reads TGTGCCAGCAGCTCTCAGGGGGATCACACTGAAGCTTTCTTT. Amino acid sequence: CASSSQGDHTEAFF.

The chain links TRBV24-1 to TRBJ2-1; 14 bases are shared with TRBD2. Germline CDR1 and CDR2: KGHDR and SFDVKD. The CDR3 length is 16 residues. V was clipped by 6 bases and J by 8 bases; unmatched bases: 8. The CDR3 reads CATSSSSTSGRDEQFF. In nucleotides, the CDR3 is TGTGCCACCAGTAGCAGTTCGACTAGCGGGAGGGATGAGCAGTTCTTC.

The rearrangement joins TRBV4-2 to TRBJ2-1; D is unclear. There are 15 residues in the CDR3. Germline assignment: CDR1 LGHNA and CDR2 YNFKEQ. Deletions cut 0 bases from V and 0 bases from J, with 6 bases between. This CDR3 is CASSQDLSSYNEQFF. The CDR3 DNA follows: TGTGCCAGCAGCCAAGACCTCAGCTCCTACAATGAGCAGTTCTTC.

The rearrangement uses TRBV19 and TRBJ2-1; 12 bases align to TRBD2. With 6 bases clipped from V and 2 bases from J, the junction kept 11 bases outside the gene matches. The CDR3 totals 18 residues. Per the germline V gene, CDR1 is LNHDA and CDR2 is SQIVND (reference sequence). The CDR3 here is CASSPGTSGSEAYNEQFF. DNA for the CDR3: TGTGCCAGTAGCCCCGGGACTAGCGGGTCCGAAGCCTACAATGAGCAGTTCTTC. The variable domain in full, completed from reference TRBV19 and TRBJ2-1, reads DGGITQSPKYLFRKEGQNVTLSCEQNLNHDAMYWYRQDPGQGLRLIYYSQIVNDFQKGDIAEGYSVSREKKESFPLTVTSAQKNPTAFYLCASSPGTSGSEAYNEQFFGPGTRLTVL.

The chain recombines TRBV29-1 with TRBJ2-7; TRBD2 matches 11 bases. The J segment lost 6 bases and the V segment lost 2 bases, leaving 3 bases of the junction unmatched. CDR3 length: 13 residues. CDR1 SQVTM and CDR2 ANQGSEA come from the germline V gene. This chain's CDR3 is CSVELLAGGEQYF. In DNA form, the CDR3 reads TGCAGCGTTGAACTCCTAGCGGGAGGCGAGCAGTACTTC.

The genes are TRBV21-1 and TRBJ1-5; TRBD1, as called in the table, went unchecked against the DNA. TRBV21-1 is listed as a pseudogene. CDR3 length: 17 amino acids. Here the CDR3 DNA reads TGTGCCAGCAGCAAGATCTATCCCAGGGGGACCAATCAGCCCCAGCATTTT. Residues: CASSKIYPRGTNQPQHF.

The chain recombines TRBV5-3 with TRBJ2-1; 8 bases agree with TRBD2. TRBV5-3 is an ORF, and what it does is uncertain. The CDR3 consists of 19 residues. J gave up 8 bases and V 7 bases, and 26 bases lay outside the gene matches. This CDR3 reads CARFIVQGIRAAGDHEQFF. CDR3 coding DNA: TGTGCCAGATTCATTGTACAGGGAATCCGGGCAGCGGGAGATCATGAGCAGTTCTTC.

The rearrangement joins TRBV6-5 to TRBJ2-7; TRBD1 agrees at 8 bases. J was trimmed by 6 bases and V by 7 bases; bases with no gene match: 14. CDR3 length: 15 amino acids. Per germline, CDR1 MNHEY and CDR2 SVGAGI. The CDR3 sequence: CASTRGLQGAREQYF. The DNA of the CDR3 is TGTGCCAGCACCCGAGGATTGCAGGGGGCGCGCGAGCAGTACTTC.

The rearrangement joins TRBV7-9 to TRBJ2-1, with TRBD2 matching 7 bases. Trimming cost V 4 bases and J 5 bases; bases outside gene matches: 14. This CDR3 spans 17 amino acids. Per germline, CDR1 SEHNR and CDR2 FQNEAQ (reference sequence). DNA for the CDR3: TGTGCCAGCAGCTCCCCTAGCGGCCACCTACCAAACAATGAGCAGTTCTTC. It is translated as CASSSPSGHLPNNEQFF.

This rearrangement joins TRBV6-6 to TRBJ2-2; 7 bases line up with TRBD1. The J segment lost 5 bases and the V segment lost 1 base, leaving 1 base of the junction unmatched. This CDR3 is built from 14 residues. CDR1 MNHNY and CDR2 SVGAGI come from the germline V gene (reference sequence). This CDR3 is CASSYLQGTGELFF. CDR3 coding DNA: TGTGCCAGCAGTTACTTACAGGGGACCGGGGAGCTGTTTTTT.

V gene TRBV10-2 combines with J gene TRBJ1-1; 9 nucleotides align to TRBD1. Per the germline V gene, CDR1 is WSHSY and CDR2 is SAAADI. V shed 8 bases, J shed 5 bases, and the junction held 12 bases outside the gene matches. The CDR3 covers 15 residues. DNA of the CDR3: TGCGCCAGCGGAACCGGGACAGGGACGTCGACTGAAGCTTTCTTT. Amino acid sequence: CASGTGTGTSTEAFF.

The genes are TRBV5-1 and TRBJ2-5; D is possibly TRBD2 (5 bases). Trimming removed 4 bases at V and 10 bases at J, with 14 bases between. Germline V CDR1 and CDR2: SGHRS, YFSETQ. There are 12 residues in the CDR3. The CDR3 here is CASSLPGSDQYF. CDR3 DNA sequence: TGCGCCAGCAGCCTACCGGGGAGTGACCAGTACTTC.

This clone has just a few counts. The chain couples TRBV14 to TRBJ2-1, with D maybe TRBD2 (5 bases). The CDR3 contains 17 residues. Germline loops: CDR1 SGHDN, CDR2 FVKESK. Between the trimmed V and J ends, which lost 1 base and 2 bases, there was a span of 15 bases. CDR3 region: CASSQVAGRGTYNEQFF. The CDR3 DNA sequence: TGTGCCAGCAGCCAAGTGGCGGGCAGAGGTACCTACAATGAGCAGTTCTTC.

Only one count was recorded for this clone. The rearrangement joins TRBV5-5 to TRBJ2-5, with 8 bases that match TRBD2. The CDR3 loop spans 14 amino acids. J gave up 4 bases and V 0 bases, and 2 bases lay outside the gene matches. In germline, CDR1 is SGHKS, CDR2 YYEKEE (reference sequence). In nucleotides, the CDR3 is TGTGCCAGCAGCTTGGCGGCGGGAGGAGAGACCCAGTACTTC. Its translation is CASSLAAGGETQYF.

This clone occurred once. The rearrangement uses TRBV6-5 and TRBJ1-2; TRBD1 agrees at 7 bases. The CDR3 runs 13 residues. The V segment lost 5 bases and the J segment 4 bases; nucleotides outside the gene matches: 4. CDR1 and CDR2 from the germline V gene are MNHEY and SVGAGI. CDR3: CASSPGQFYGYTF. The CDR3 region has the DNA TGTGCCAGCAGTCCGGGACAGTTCTATGGCTACACCTTC.

This clone appeared a few times. The rearrangement joins TRBV7-2 to TRBJ1-1, with D perhaps TRBD1 (5 bases). Trimming removed 2 bases from V and 4 bases from J, with 14 bases in between. The V gene's germline CDR1 is SGHTA and CDR2 FQGNSA. The length of the CDR3 is 15 residues. In DNA, the CDR3 is TGTGCCAGCAGCTTATGGCAGGGAGGAAGCACTGAAGCTTTCTTT. It codes for CASSLWQGGSTEAFF.

The DNA for the CDR3 is TGTGCCAGCAGTAGGAGGGCTGGGAATGAGCAGTTCTTC. Translating it yields CASSRRAGNEQFF. The gene calls are TRBV28 and TRBJ2-1; D might be TRBD2 (6 bases). The CDR3 loop spans 13 amino acids. Germline V lookup: CDR1 MDHEN, CDR2 SYDVKM. V was shortened by 5 bases and J by 7 bases, with 12 bases between the two germline ends.

V and J are TRBV5-6 and TRBJ1-2; 10 nucleotides align to TRBD1. The length of the CDR3 is 13 residues. Germline CDR1 and CDR2: SGHDT and YYEEEE. With 5 bases clipped from V and 8 bases from J, the junction kept 6 bases outside the gene matches. In DNA, the CDR3 is TGTGCCAGCAGGCGACAGGGGGCGGGCGGCTACACCTTC. It specifies CASRRQGAGGYTF.

The chain joins TRBV19 to TRBJ2-2; D is possibly TRBD1 (6 bases). This CDR3 has 17 residues. Germline CDR1 is LNHDA and CDR2 is SQIVND (reference sequence). The germline V and J ends were trimmed by 11 bases and 0 bases, with 22 bases remaining between them. Written as DNA, the CDR3 is TGTGCCCGAAGGGGGTCTCCGGACAGCTCGAACACCGGGGAGCTGTTTTTT. Protein sequence: CARRGSPDSSNTGELFF. Supplemented by reference TRBV19 and TRBJ2-2, the full variable domain reads DGGITQSPKYLFRKEGQNVTLSCEQNLNHDAMYWYRQDPGQGLRLIYYSQIVNDFQKGDIAEGYSVSREKKESFPLTVTSAQKNPTAFYLCARRGSPDSSNTGELFFGEGSRLTVL.

The J gene is TRBJ1-6, the V gene TRBV6-2 or TRBV6-3; 7 bases map to TRBD1. CDR3 length: 14 amino acids. CDR1 and CDR2 from the germline V gene are MNHEY and SVGEGT. Trimming removed 0 bases from V and 11 bases from J; junction bases left unmatched: 4. The CDR3 is CASSYSTGVTPLHF. DNA of the CDR3: TGTGCCAGCAGTTACTCTACAGGGGTAACACCCCTCCACTTT.

The DNA for the CDR3 is TGTGCCAGCAATTGGCCAGGGACTAACTATGGCTACACCTTC. Translation: CASNWPGTNYGYTF. The chain has TRBV28 and TRBJ1-2, with a weak D call TRBD1 (5 bases). The CDR3 runs to 14 residues. Germline V gives CDR1 MDHEN, CDR2 SYDVKM. V was pared by 7 bases and J by 0 bases, with 12 bases between.

V and J are TRBV5-1 and TRBJ1-1, with D possibly being TRBD1 (6 bases). The V gene's germline CDR1 is SGHRS and CDR2 YFSETQ. V lost 0 bases, J lost 1 base, and 7 bases lay in between. This CDR3 spans 14 amino acids. The CDR3 bases are TGCGCCAGCAGCTTGGTGGGACAGAACACTGAAGCTTTCTTT. It specifies CASSLVGQNTEAFF.

The J gene is TRBJ2-2, the V gene TRBV6-5, with 8 bases matching TRBD2. Per germline, CDR1 MNHEY and CDR2 SVGAGI. This CDR3 spans 15 amino acids. V was clipped by 0 bases and J by 7 bases; unmatched bases: 4. CDR3 sequence (DNA): TGTGCCAGCAGTTACTCGACCAGCGGGGGCGGGGAGCTGTTTTTT. It specifies CASSYSTSGGGELFF.